This T cell receptor (beta chain) was recovered during a study of Graves' ophthalmopathy and Graves' hyperthyroidism. TCR beta CDR3 amplification used RNA transcripts. RT-PCR was first run with HTBI primers, then multiplex PCR in a second round. TCRdb re-derived calls from the multiplex PCR reads in MiXCR, one entry per CDR3 protein. The sample lists 1 million to 1.3 million distinct CDR3 sequences, 35% to 45% occurring once. Enrolled hyperthyroidism patients had a new diagnosis, a duration under 2 months, and an age of 18 to 65. In this cohort, patients with other autoimmune diseases, uncontrolled infections, pregnancy or lactation were excluded. Concerning this clonotype itself: Its antigen remains unknown.

The CDR3 runs 14 residues. With 5 bases removed from V and 5 bases from J, the gap between germline ends came to 15 bases. Germline CDR1 reads SGHTA; CDR2 reads FQGNSA. Study-wide results and caveats: Detected in blood as well were most expanded thyroid clonotypes with frequency above 0.001.

This sequence originates from an adult man with Graves' hyperthyroidism. The chain recombines TRBV7-2 with TRBJ1-2; D not certain. The sequenced sample was peripheral blood or thyroid tissue (not recorded which). CDR3 DNA: TGTGCCAGCAGCGTGGGCAATCCACGATATGGCTACACCTTC. Translating it yields CASSVGNPRYGYTF.